This T cell receptor beta chain was sequenced during a study of Graves' ophthalmopathy and Graves' hyperthyroidism (dated by TCRdb to 2016 to 2019). Notes on the research overall: Peripheral blood was collected before any treatment was given, at the time of initial diagnosis. To tell Graves' ophthalmopathy apart from Graves' hyperthyroidism, and to predict which patients would progress to ophthalmopathy, the study relied on TCR beta repertoire signatures. Once sampling was done, hyperthyroidism patients were given methimazole at a starting dose of 30 mg daily, while ophthalmopathy patients were given high-dose intravenous methylprednisolone. In total, 135 blood samples were TCR-sequenced: fewer than 50 ophthalmopathy, 75 hyperthyroidism and some 17 hyperthyroidism-to-ophthalmopathy patients. An independent validation cohort comprised 18 hyperthyroidism patients and about 16 patients who later progressed from hyperthyroidism to ophthalmopathy. To explore V-J signatures distinguishing ophthalmopathy from hyperthyroidism, a discovery set of some 100 patients (43 ophthalmopathy, roughly 60 stable hyperthyroidism) was enrolled. T-cell repertoires of thyroid tissue and blood were compared in over 5 hyperthyroidism patients. Findings and caveats that apply to the study as a whole: Most expanded thyroid clonotypes with a frequency above 0.001 also appeared in blood, which suggests that blood repertoires may reflect the immune response in the thyroid. Sample size was not statistically predetermined, and group allocation was not concealed from the investigators. In validation, the model predicted ophthalmopathy progression with nearly 71% sensitivity and about 73% specificity; roughly eleven predicted patients were CT-confirmed with GO in a median of around 6 months. In cross-validation, the 13-signature model distinguished ophthalmopathy from stable hyperthyroidism with nearly 90% sensitivity and about 81% specificity, while in the test set the corresponding values were about 80% and 75%.

The germline V gene yields MGHRA for CDR1 and YSYEKL for CDR2. V and J are truncated by 2 bases and 0 bases respectively, leaving an intervening sequence of 10 bases. CDR3 length: 15 amino acids, cysteine to phenylalanine. The sequence is cut down to CDR3 DNA, 45 bases in frame from base 1. This clonotype showed up many times. There is no known antigen for this receptor. The sample holds no much larger clone one base away, and base qualities are not on file. Stable hyperthyroidism was defined as no progression to ophthalmopathy within 18 months of follow-up. Patients with hyperthyroidism were aged 18 to 65 years, had been newly diagnosed, and had a disease duration of less than 2 months. Patients with other autoimmune diseases, uncontrolled infections, pregnancy or lactation were excluded. Diagnosis relied on clinical symptoms, serum thyroxine, TRAb, thyroid ultrasound and orbital computed tomography. Using Ficoll-Paque density gradient centrifugation, PBMCs were isolated from 9 to 10 ml of fresh peripheral blood. Total RNA was extracted using Trizol reagent, and RNA quality was checked on an Agilent 2100 Bioanalyzer.

For repertoire sequencing, TCR beta CDR3 regions were amplified from RNA transcripts. The first round was an RT-PCR using HTBI primers with the Qiagen OneStep RT-PCR kit, and this first round was followed by a second-round multiplex PCR, then size selection and purification. Sequencing of the libraries was carried out on an Illumina HiSeq2000 in paired-end mode with 100 bp reads. The study's processing was this. SOAPnuke was used for read processing, and reads with adapters, uncalled bases, a mean Phred below 15, or no exact constant-primer or identifier match were discarded. COPE v1.2.5 was used to merge high-quality paired reads. Each unique nucleotide sequence was treated as a clonotype, and MiTCR v1.1 was used to align the clonotypes to the IMGT TRB V, D and J references. The analysis was limited to V-J combinations with a frequency above 0.0001, which together covered just over 98% of the repertoires. A TCR clonal expansion and chaos score per V-J combination was defined as the ratio of F50 clonal expansion to chaos observed in the TCRdist matrix. Welch's t-statistics and random forest were used to narrow the features down to approximately twelve V-J combinations, which were then fed into a naive Bayes classifier. The similarity between thyroid and blood repertoires was quantified using the Morisita-Horn index. The public sequencing data were trimmed at Q25 with fastp and processed into clonotypes with MiXCR by TCRdb, which kept only in-frame beta chains. Every CDR3 protein is listed once, alongside the most common genes and DNA of its rows. The V and J calls were not made by the authors but by TCRdb's processing. This sample holds 400,000 or so distinct CDR3 sequences; 17% were observed only once. In total, the top ten clones hold 2% to 2.5% of the sample.

This receptor was identified in an adult woman with stable Graves' hyperthyroidism. The rearranged segments are TRBV4-1 and TRBJ2-5; 6 matching bases give a weak D call of TRBD1. Sequenced input: peripheral blood. CDR3 region: CASSQTRTDQETQYF. The sequence in DNA is TGCGCCAGCAGCCAAACTAGGACAGACCAAGAGACCCAGTACTTC.